Listed below are T cell receptor beta chains from one sample, sequenced in a study of blood T cell repertoires in COVID-19. Data came from immunoSEQ multiplex PCR; TCRdb stores just in-frame clones and leaves some out. The sample includes roughly 160,000 clones, approximately 90% of them seen just once. The sequenced material came from peripheral blood. The receptors were sampled from a man over 45 who had recovered from COVID-19. The CDR3 runs from the conserved cysteine through the conserved F or W. Each record gives: clone size, J gene, V gene, CDR3 protein. A row's size may be missing; if present it is once, few, many or a size class.

- | TRBJ2-7 | TRBV10-3 | CAISAGSGLSHYEQYF
- | TRBJ2-1 | TRBV14 | CASSQDYGTSGLNEQFF
- | TRBJ2-3 | TRBV4-3 | CASSQDSIIGQNTDTQYF
- | TRBJ2-7 | TRBV7-8 | CASSLGHRDYEQYF
- | TRBJ2-1 | TRBV7-2 | CASSLGTSGRRMGNEQFF
- | TRBJ2-2 | TRBV5-1 | CASSFQLAGPTGELFF
- | TRBJ1-2 | TRBV18 | CASSPRRDRLNYGYTF
- | TRBJ2-1 | TRBV5-4 | CASQAAADRVSSYNEQFF
- | TRBJ2-5 | TRBV3-1/TRBV3-2 | CASSRVAVAGSKETQYF
- | TRBJ2-3 | TRBV25-1 | CASSLRSLTDTQYF
once | TRBJ2-7 | TRBV5-1 | CASSLNSAPGVREQYF
- | TRBJ1-2 | TRBV7-2 | CASTQGGYGYTF
- | TRBJ1-1 | TRBV19 | CASSYRGRTEAFF
- | TRBJ1-4 | TRBV7-8 | CASSGTAGTGGEKLFF
- | TRBJ2-7 | TRBV25-1 | CASSEQGGSYEQYF
- | TRBJ2-6 | TRBV19 | CASSISSGANVLTF
- | TRBJ2-4 | TRBV7-8 | CASSLDPHRGKNIQYF
few | TRBJ2-7 | TRBV6-6 | CASSSSRDIEQYF
few | TRBJ2-2 | TRBV7-6 | CASSIGTSGRANTGELFF
- | TRBJ2-1 | TRBV18 | CASSVTSGSFYEQFF
- | TRBJ2-5 | TRBV5-1 | CASSLVSGETQYF
- | TRBJ2-6 | TRBV6-6 | CASSQTGGIGANVLTF
- | TRBJ2-1 | TRBV5-8 | CASSLGLAASYNEQFF
- | TRBJ2-7 | TRBV28 | CASSFPPSGTGGYEQYF
- | TRBJ2-7 | TRBV4-3 | CASSQVWGDEQYF
- | TRBJ1-5 | TRBV16 | CASSYQGKQPQHF
- | TRBJ2-1 | TRBV6-5 | CASSYPTSGSNEQFF
once | TRBJ2-7 | TRBV5-4 | CASSRDRGSYEQYF
few | TRBJ2-1 | TRBV15 | CATSPHGGEENEQFF
- | TRBJ1-2 | TRBV25-1 | CASSDPNQGVRLGYTF
- | TRBJ2-7 | TRBV7-8 | CASSLRTSGIYEQYF
- | TRBJ2-4 | TRBV2 | CASSERAGRNIQYF
- | TRBJ1-6 | TRBV10-2 | CASSEGQGVNSPLHF
few | TRBJ2-3 | TRBV4-1 | CASSQGMASTDTQYF
- | TRBJ1-5 | TRBV19 | CASRPQAQYSNQPQHF
- | TRBJ1-2 | TRBV5-1 | CASSLDPANYGYTF
- | TRBJ1-1 | TRBV19 | CASSSSGGTEAFF
- | TRBJ1-5 | TRBV24-1 | CATSDSHRGSNQPQHF
- | TRBJ2-7 | TRBV24-1 | CATSEPIPPYEQYF
- | TRBJ2-3 | TRBV27 | CASSPKTGGFTDTQYF
few | TRBJ2-2 | TRBV5-1 | CASSLEAAVNTGELFF
- | TRBJ1-4 | TRBV27 | CASSLSGNEKLFF
- | TRBJ1-2 | TRBV10-3 | CAISESGGRTNGYTF
- | TRBJ2-1 | TRBV7-9 | CASSLDVRSGGAIGEQFF
- | TRBJ1-1 | TRBV7-3 | CASSPTGGGVNTEAFF
- | TRBJ2-7 | TRBV5-1 | CASSSSGTSSSYEQYF
- | TRBJ1-5 | TRBV27 | CASSLTGPNQPQHF
- | TRBJ1-6 | TRBV6-6 | CASSPDRGSHSPLHF
once | TRBJ2-3 | TRBV19 | CASSITGVADTQYF
- | TRBJ1-2 | TRBV21-1 | CASSKVVSYGYTF
- | TRBJ2-2 | TRBV10-3 | CAISESAWGANTGELFF
- | TRBJ2-7 | TRBV19 | CASTPGTATTYEQYF
once | TRBJ2-7 | TRBV29-1 | CSVQTSAYEQYF
- | TRBJ2-7 | TRBV5-6 | CASSPKWGTREQYF
- | TRBJ2-7 | TRBV29-1 | CSVGDFYEQYF